This TCR beta chain was captured in a study of T cells in Graves' hyperthyroidism and ophthalmopathy. Participants, patients aged 18 to 65, had newly diagnosed hyperthyroidism with a duration under 2 months. Uncontrolled infection, other autoimmune disease, pregnancy or lactation barred patients from enrollment. On the basis of clinical symptoms, serum thyroxine and TRAb, thyroid ultrasound and orbital computed tomography, diagnoses were made. From more than 9 ml of fresh peripheral blood, PBMCs were isolated. CDR3 length equals 17 residues. Trimming removed 0 bases at V and 5 bases at J, with 14 bases between. Per the germline V gene, CDR1 is LGHDT and CDR2 is YNNKEL (reference sequence). Amplification of TCR beta CDR3 regions used RNA as the template. A first-round RT-PCR of the TCR CDR3 used the HTBI primer set. TCRdb re-analysed the multiplex PCR reads in MiXCR, keeping a single row per CDR3 protein. Among approximately 420,000 distinct CDR3 sequences, roughly 13% were seen once, and the ten largest hold less than 6.5%.

The sequencing input was blood. The sequence derives from a young woman with Graves' hyperthyroidism. The J gene is TRBJ1-6, the V gene TRBV3-1; a possible D gene is TRBD1 (5 bases). This CDR3 reads CASSQETRGPNNSPLHF. DNA of the CDR3: TGTGCCAGCAGCCAAGAGACACGGGGACCGAATAATTCACCCCTCCACTTT.